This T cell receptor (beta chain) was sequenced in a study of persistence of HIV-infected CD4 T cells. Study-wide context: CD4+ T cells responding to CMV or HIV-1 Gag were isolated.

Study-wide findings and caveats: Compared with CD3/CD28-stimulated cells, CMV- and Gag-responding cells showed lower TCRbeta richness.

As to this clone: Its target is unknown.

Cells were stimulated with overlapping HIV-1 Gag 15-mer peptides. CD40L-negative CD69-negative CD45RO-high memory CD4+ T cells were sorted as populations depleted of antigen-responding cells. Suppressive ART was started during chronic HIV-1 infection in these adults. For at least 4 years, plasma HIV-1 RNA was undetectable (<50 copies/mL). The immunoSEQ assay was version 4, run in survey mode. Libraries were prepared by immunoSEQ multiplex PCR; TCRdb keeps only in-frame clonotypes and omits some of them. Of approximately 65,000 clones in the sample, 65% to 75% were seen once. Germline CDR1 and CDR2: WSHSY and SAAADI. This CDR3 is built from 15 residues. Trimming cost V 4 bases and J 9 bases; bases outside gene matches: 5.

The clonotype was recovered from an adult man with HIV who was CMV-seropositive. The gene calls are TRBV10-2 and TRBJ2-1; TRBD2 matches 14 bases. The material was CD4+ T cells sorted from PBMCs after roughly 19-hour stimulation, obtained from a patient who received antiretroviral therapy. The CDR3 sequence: CASSVTSGGAVEQFF. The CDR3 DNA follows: TGCGCCAGCAGTGTGACTAGCGGGGGGGCCGTTGAGCAGTTCTTC.